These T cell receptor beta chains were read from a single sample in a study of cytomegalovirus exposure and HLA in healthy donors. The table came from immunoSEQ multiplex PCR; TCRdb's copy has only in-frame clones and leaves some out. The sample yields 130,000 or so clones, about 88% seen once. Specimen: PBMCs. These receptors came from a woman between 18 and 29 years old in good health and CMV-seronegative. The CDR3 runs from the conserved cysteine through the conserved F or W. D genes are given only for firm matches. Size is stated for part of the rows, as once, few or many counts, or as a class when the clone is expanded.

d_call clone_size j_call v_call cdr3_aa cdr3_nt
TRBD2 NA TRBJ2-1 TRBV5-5 CASSLASGGRLSYNEQFF TGTGCCAGCAGCTTGGCGAGCGGGGGCCGCCTCTCCTACAATGAGCAGTTCTTC
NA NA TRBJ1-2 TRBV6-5 CASTRRGYGYTF TGTGCCAGCACCCGGAGAGGGTATGGCTACACCTTC
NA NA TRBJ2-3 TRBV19 CASSPQSPADTQYF TGTGCCAGTAGTCCACAGAGTCCGGCAGATACGCAGTATTTT
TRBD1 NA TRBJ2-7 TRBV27 CASSEAKSGTGTYEQYF TGTGCCAGCAGTGAAGCCAAATCCGGGACAGGAACCTACGAGCAGTACTTC
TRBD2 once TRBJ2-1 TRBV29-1 CSVWGGGEQFF TGCAGCGTTTGGGGCGGGGGTGAGCAGTTCTTC
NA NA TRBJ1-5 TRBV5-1 CASSLAGSPGQPQHF TGCGCCAGCAGCTTGGCCGGGAGTCCGGGGCAGCCCCAGCATTTT
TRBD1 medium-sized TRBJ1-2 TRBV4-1 CASSPERRTDREYSYTF TGCGCCAGCAGCCCCGAGAGACGGACGGACAGGGAATATAGCTACACCTTC
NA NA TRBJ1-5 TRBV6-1 CASSGSYSNQPQHF TGTGCCAGCAGTGGGTCCTATAGCAATCAGCCCCAGCATTTT
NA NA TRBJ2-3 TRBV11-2 CASSFGSSITDTQYF TGTGCCAGCAGCTTTGGTTCGAGTATCACAGATACGCAGTATTTT
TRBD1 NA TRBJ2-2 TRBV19 CASSDRGMTGELFF TGTGCCAGTAGTGACAGGGGGATGACCGGGGAGCTGTTTTTT
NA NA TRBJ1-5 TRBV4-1 CASSQWYSGFWPQHF TGCGCCAGCAGCCAGTGGTATTCGGGGTTTTGGCCCCAGCATTTT
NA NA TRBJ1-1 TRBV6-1 CASSVRGGTTEAFF TGTGCCAGCAGTGTCCGGGGAGGGACCACTGAAGCTTTCTTT
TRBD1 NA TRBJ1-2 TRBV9 CASSPGTAILNYGYTF TGTGCCAGCAGCCCAGGGACAGCGATCCTTAACTATGGCTACACCTTC
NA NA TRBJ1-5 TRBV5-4 CASSLMPGFYSNQPQHF TGTGCCAGCAGCTTGATGCCAGGTTTTTATAGCAATCAGCCCCAGCATTTT
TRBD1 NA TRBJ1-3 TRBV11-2 CASSSNRGGNTIYF TGTGCCAGCAGCTCAAACAGGGGTGGAAACACCATATATTTT
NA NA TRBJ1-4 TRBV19 CASSTPGYEKLFF TGTGCCAGTAGTACCCCAGGTTATGAAAAACTGTTTTTT
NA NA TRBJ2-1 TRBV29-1 CSAPSRLSGRGSSYNEQFF TGCAGCGCCCCCTCCAGACTCTCCGGCCGGGGAAGCTCCTACAATGAGCAGTTCTTC
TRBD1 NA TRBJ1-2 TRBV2 CASSGDRYGYTF TGTGCCAGCAGTGGGGACAGATATGGCTACACCTTC
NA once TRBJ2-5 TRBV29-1 CSVGWQEGETQYF TGCAGCGTTGGTTGGCAGGAGGGAGAGACCCAGTACTTC
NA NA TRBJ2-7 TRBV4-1 CASSQDPRQKTGVLDEQYF TGCGCCAGCAGCCAAGATCCCCGACAAAAAACAGGAGTCCTCGACGAGCAGTACTTC
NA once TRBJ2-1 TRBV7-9 CASSLLSSWGVHNEQFF TGTGCCAGCAGCTTACTCAGCTCTTGGGGCGTCCACAATGAGCAGTTCTTC
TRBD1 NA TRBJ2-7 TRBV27 CASSTRTGGDEQYF TGTGCCAGCAGCACCAGGACAGGGGGCGACGAGCAGTACTTC
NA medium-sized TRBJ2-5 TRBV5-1 CASSVGEGTETQYF TGCGCCAGCAGTGTAGGGGAAGGTACGGAGACCCAGTACTTC
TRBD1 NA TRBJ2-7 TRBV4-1 CASSQAPRDRSYEQYF TGCGCCAGCAGCCAAGCACCCCGGGACAGGTCTTACGAGCAGTACTTC
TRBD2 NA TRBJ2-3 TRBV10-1 CRTSGITDTQYF TGCCGGACTAGCGGGATCACAGATACGCAGTATTTT
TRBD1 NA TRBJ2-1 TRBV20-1 CSLDRGHEQFF TGCAGCCTGGACAGGGGCCATGAGCAGTTCTTC
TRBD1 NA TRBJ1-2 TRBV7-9 CASGQGDANYGYTF TGTGCCAGCGGACAGGGGGACGCTAACTATGGCTACACCTTC
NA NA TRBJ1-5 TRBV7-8 CASSIRGDNYYSNQPQHF TGTGCCAGCAGCATCCGTGGGGACAACTATTATAGCAATCAGCCCCAGCATTTT
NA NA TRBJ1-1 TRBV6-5 CASTKVGVNTEAFF TGTGCCAGCACCAAAGTAGGGGTGAACACTGAAGCTTTCTTT
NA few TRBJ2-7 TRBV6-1 CASSDAGWRNEQYF TGTGCCAGCAGTGACGCCGGGTGGAGGAACGAGCAGTACTTC
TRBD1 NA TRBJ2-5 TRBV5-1 CASSYTGGQETQYF TGCGCCAGCAGTTACACAGGGGGACAAGAGACCCAGTACTTC
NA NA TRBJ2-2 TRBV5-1 CASSTTPNTGELFF TGCGCCAGCTCTACGACACCAAACACCGGGGAGCTGTTTTTT
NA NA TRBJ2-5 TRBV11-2 CASAGQETQYF TGTGCCAGCGCGGGGCAAGAGACCCAGTACTTC
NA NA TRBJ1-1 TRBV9 CASSVVTAAGGRAFF TGTGCCAGCAGCGTCGTGACGGCTGCCGGTGGGAGAGCTTTCTTT
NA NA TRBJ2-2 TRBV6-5 CASSYTPGELFF TGTGCCAGCAGTTACACACCGGGGGAGCTGTTTTTT
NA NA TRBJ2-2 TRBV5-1 CASQTGPGTGELFF TGCGCCAGCCAGACAGGACCAGGTACCGGGGAGCTGTTTTTT
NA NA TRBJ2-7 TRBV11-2 CASSLGTAGRTYEQYF TGTGCCAGCAGCTTAGGGACAGCGGGACGTACCTACGAGCAGTACTTC
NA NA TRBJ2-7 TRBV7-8 CASSLDEVQQYF TGTGCCAGCAGCTTAGACGAGGTTCAGCAGTACTTC
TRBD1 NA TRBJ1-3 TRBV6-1 CASRIGRGPGNTIYF TGTGCCAGCAGGATAGGCAGGGGGCCTGGAAACACCATATATTTT
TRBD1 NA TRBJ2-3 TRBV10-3 CATKTGITPTDTQYF TGTGCCACCAAGACAGGGATCACCCCCACAGATACGCAGTATTTT
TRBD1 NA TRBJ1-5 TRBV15 CATSRGIRQGTNQPQHF TGTGCCACCAGCAGGGGTATCCGACAGGGAACAAATCAGCCCCAGCATTTT
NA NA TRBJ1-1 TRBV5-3 CARSSRDMVNTEAFF TGTGCCAGAAGCTCCCGGGACATGGTGAACACTGAAGCTTTCTTT
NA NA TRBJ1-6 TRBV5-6 CASSPGERPYNSPLHF TGTGCCAGCAGCCCAGGGGAGAGGCCCTATAATTCACCCCTCCACTTT
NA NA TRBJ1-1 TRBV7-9 CASRQILNTEAFF TGTGCCAGCAGACAGATTCTGAACACTGAAGCTTTCTTT
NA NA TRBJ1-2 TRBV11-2 CASSLGRANYGYTF TGTGCCAGCAGCTTAGGACGGGCTAACTATGGCTACACCTTC
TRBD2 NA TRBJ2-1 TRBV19 CASSMVAGEYNEQFF TGTGCCAGTAGTATGGTAGCGGGGGAATACAATGAGCAGTTCTTC
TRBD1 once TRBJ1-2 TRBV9 CASSVGDRHYGYTF TGTGCCAGCAGCGTAGGGGACAGACACTATGGCTACACCTTC
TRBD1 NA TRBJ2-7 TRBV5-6 CASSWDREHEQYF TGTGCCAGCAGCTGGGACAGGGAACACGAGCAGTACTTC
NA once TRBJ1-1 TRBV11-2 CASSPTGTEAFF TGTGCCAGCAGTCCCACGGGGACTGAAGCTTTCTTT
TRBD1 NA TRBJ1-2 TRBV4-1 CASSQGQGATPYGYTF TGCGCCAGCAGCCAAGGACAGGGGGCAACGCCCTATGGCTACACCTTC
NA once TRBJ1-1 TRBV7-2 CASSFIQGVEAFF TGTGCCAGCAGCTTCATACAGGGCGTTGAAGCTTTCTTT